One sample yielded the 9 T cell receptor beta chains listed below, sequenced in a study of response to subunit inactivated influenza vaccine. TCRdb reanalysed the RT-PCR reads using MiXCR and keeps one entry per CDR3 protein. The sample lists around 480,000 distinct CDR3 sequences; 10% to 11% were seen once. This specimen was PBMCs from blood, taken 45 days after vaccination. These receptors were obtained from a man over 45 who received an inactivated influenza vaccine.

The genes are TRBV20-1 and TRBJ2-3, with 7 bases fitting TRBD2. CDR3 size: 16 residues. V lost 3 bases, J lost 0 bases, and 9 bases stayed unmatched. Germline CDR1 is DFQATT and CDR2 is SNEGSKA (reference sequence). In DNA form, the CDR3 reads TGCAGTGCTAGGCCGGGGAGGGGCTATAGCACAGATACGCAGTATTTT. Translation: CSARPGRGYSTDTQYF.

Comments on this clonotype: Since a much larger clone is just one base distant, this may be a read error. J is TRBJ2-1 and V is TRBV29-1; possibly TRBD1 for D (6 bases). This CDR3 is built from 12 residues. Germline V gives CDR1 SQVTM, CDR2 ANQGSEA. CDR3 sequence: CSVSGVQGERFF. For the CDR3, the DNA is TGCAGCGTTTCAGGGGTGCAGGGCGAGCGGTTCTTC.

The chain links TRBV7-6 to TRBJ2-7, with unresolved D. The V gene lost 4 bases and the J gene lost 5 bases, with 9 bases spanning the gap. The CDR3 has 12 residues. Germline-derived CDR1 and CDR2 are SGHVS and FNYEAQ. CDR3 DNA sequence: TGTGCCAGCAGCTCTTCCAAGAACGAGCAGTACTTC. Its translation is CASSSSKNEQYF.

This chain uses TRBV7-9 with TRBJ1-1; 7 nucleotides agree with TRBD1. V was clipped by 1 base and J by 3 bases; unmatched bases: 5. From germline, CDR1 is SEHNR and CDR2 FQNEAQ (reference sequence). The CDR3 contains 15 residues. The CDR3 protein is CASSLGAGGHTEAFF. DNA for the CDR3: TGTGCCAGCAGCTTAGGGGCAGGGGGTCACACTGAAGCTTTCTTT.

The table lists this clonotype with a few counts. CDR3 region: CASRFTRHGYTF. As DNA, the CDR3 is TGTGCCAGCCGCTTTACCCGACATGGCTACACCTTC. The chain combines TRBV6-1 with TRBJ1-2, with D unresolved. This CDR3 contains 12 residues. CDR1 is MNHNS, CDR2 SASEGT, per germline. V lost 8 bases, J lost 6 bases, and 13 bases lay in between.

This clonotype was seen repeatedly, ten times or more. The chain uses TRBV6-2 or TRBV6-3 and TRBJ2-1, with 10 bases identical to TRBD2. In germline, CDR1 is MNHEY, CDR2 SVGEGT. The CDR3 contains 16 residues. J gave up 7 bases and V 2 bases, and 8 bases lay outside the gene matches. CDR3 loop: CASSYPLAGVINEQFF. CDR3 DNA: TGTGCCAGCAGTTACCCCCTAGCGGGAGTTATAAATGAGCAGTTCTTC.

V is TRBV20-1 and J is TRBJ2-2; D gene uncertain. CDR1 DFQATT and CDR2 SNEGSKA come from the germline V gene (reference sequence). The CDR3 loop spans 14 amino acids. Trimming removed 6 bases at V and 2 bases at J, with 13 bases between. Here the CDR3 reads CSAPGWLNTGELFF. DNA for the CDR3: TGCAGTGCCCCCGGGTGGCTAAACACCGGGGAGCTGTTTTTT.

Points on this clonotype: One end of the junction is discordant with germline, which a read error may explain. This rearrangement joins TRBV6-1 to TRBJ1-1; 9 bases fit TRBD1. Germline CDR1 is MNHNS and CDR2 is SASEGT. CDR3 length: 13 residues. The CDR3 loop reads CSSTPGQGRGAFF. In nucleotides, the CDR3 is TGTTCCAGCACCCCGGGACAGGGTAGGGGAGCTTTCTTT.

This clonotype was counted a few times. DNA of the CDR3: TGCAGTGCTCAGACTAGCGGGAGACAAGATACGCAGTATTTT. This encodes CSAQTSGRQDTQYF. V gene TRBV20-1 combines with J gene TRBJ2-3, with 12 positions matching TRBD2. The CDR3 runs 14 residues. The V and J ends lost 5 bases and 5 bases, in that order; junction bases with no gene match: 5. Germline V gene sequence: CDR1 DFQATT, CDR2 SNEGSKA (reference sequence).